Listed here are 22 T cell receptor beta chains from one sample, sequenced in a study of cytomegalovirus exposure and HLA in healthy donors. Primers for the PCR totalled 60 Vbeta and 13 Jbeta. Measured with immunoSEQ multiplex PCR; TCRdb has only the in-frame clones, and not every one. The sample carries about 140,000 clones, roughly 86% recorded once. The sample comprised PBMCs. The receptor source for this set is a man between 18 and 29 years old in good health and CMV-seropositive.

V gene TRBV2 combines with J gene TRBJ1-2; D possibly corresponds to TRBD1 (5 bases). V was pared by 2 bases and J by 3 bases, with 7 bases between. The CDR3 covers 13 residues. Looked up from germline, CDR1 is SNHLY and CDR2 is FYNNEI. The chain's CDR3 is CASSELGDYGYTF. Written as DNA, the CDR3 is TGTGCCAGCAGTGAATTAGGGGACTATGGCTACACCTTC.

The rearrangement joins TRBV6-5 to TRBJ1-1; D is undetermined. Germline values: CDR1 MNHEY, CDR2 SVGAGI. The CDR3 contains 14 residues. Trimming stripped 0 bases from V and 1 base from J, with 6 bases between. The CDR3 DNA follows: TGTGCCAGCAGTTACTCCACGAGGAACACTGAAGCTTTCTTT. It translates to CASSYSTRNTEAFF.

This chain connects TRBV6-6 to TRBJ1-2; TRBD1 aligns across 8 bases. Germline V gives CDR1 MNHNY, CDR2 SVGAGI (reference sequence). The CDR3 has 13 amino acids. V was pared by 6 bases and J by 8 bases, with 8 bases of the junction left unmatched. The CDR3 here is CASSSDRGQGYTF. CDR3 bases: TGTGCCAGCAGCTCCGACAGGGGACAGGGCTACACCTTC.

The CDR3 loop reads CAWKGGSFSGANVLTF. The CDR3 nucleotides are TGTGCCTGGAAGGGGGGGAGTTTCTCTGGGGCCAACGTCCTGACTTTC. The J gene is TRBJ2-6, the V gene TRBV30; D perhaps matches TRBD2 (7 bases). In germline, CDR1 is GTSNPN, CDR2 SVGIG (reference sequence). V dropped 4 bases and J dropped 0 bases, with 13 bases sitting between them. CDR3 length equals 16 residues.

This sequence joins TRBV6-1 and TRBJ2-5; D uncertain. Between the trimmed V and J ends, which lost 10 bases and 1 base, there was a span of 16 bases. The V gene's germline CDR1 is MNHNS and CDR2 SASEGT. CDR3 length: 14 amino acids. CDR3 residues: CATRASRFQETQYF. For the CDR3, the DNA is TGTGCCACCCGAGCCAGCAGGTTCCAAGAGACCCAGTACTTC.

This clone was observed a handful of times. The J gene is TRBJ2-1, the V gene TRBV6-1; 7 bases line up with TRBD1. Germline CDR1 MNHNS, CDR2 SASEGT. This CDR3 has 11 amino acids. Losses at the gene ends were 7 bases for V and 8 bases for J; bases not matched to a gene: 2. The CDR3 coding sequence is TGTGCCAGCACCGGACAGGATGAGCAGTTCTTC. This codes for CASTGQDEQFF.

The genes are TRBV4-1 and TRBJ2-7, with 11 positions matching TRBD2. The CDR3 contains 16 residues. J lost 4 bases, V lost 0 bases, and 5 bases had no gene match. The V gene's germline CDR1 is MGHRA and CDR2 YSYEKL. This chain's CDR3 is CASSQDTLAGDYEQYF. CDR3 DNA: TGCGCCAGCAGCCAAGATACACTAGCGGGGGATTACGAGCAGTACTTC.

CDR3 amino acids: CASSARHRGLGEAFF. DNA for the CDR3: TGTGCCAGCAGCGCACGACACAGGGGGCTCGGTGAAGCTTTCTTT. The chain couples TRBV5-6 to TRBJ1-1; 9 bases map to TRBD1. The ends lost 4 bases at V and 7 bases at J; junction bases unmatched: 11. The CDR3 has 15 amino acids. Per the germline V gene, CDR1 is SGHDT and CDR2 is YYEEEE.

V usage is TRBV28 and J usage is TRBJ2-3; the D is unclear. Germline V gene sequence: CDR1 MDHEN, CDR2 SYDVKM. V was cut by 8 bases and J by 0 bases, with 9 bases left in between. This CDR3 spans 13 amino acids. CDR3 residues: CASDRTSTDTQYF. The CDR3 nucleotides read TGTGCCAGCGATCGCACTAGCACAGATACGCAGTATTTT.

The chain links TRBV27 to TRBJ1-1; D remains unclear. Trimming shortened V by 1 base and J by 3 bases, and 9 bases separated the two germline ends. Germline CDR1 reads MNHEY; CDR2 reads SMNVEV (reference sequence). The CDR3 runs 14 residues. The chain's CDR3 is CASSLYDSDTEAFF. Written as DNA, the CDR3 is TGTGCCAGCAGTTTATACGATTCGGACACTGAAGCTTTCTTT.

The V gene is TRBV5-1, the J gene TRBJ2-3; 8 bases map to TRBD2. J lost 6 bases, V lost 6 bases, and 12 bases had no gene match. The CDR3 consists of 15 residues. Germline assignment: CDR1 SGHRS and CDR2 YFSETQ. CDR3 loop: CASTRGGLSGDTQYF. For the CDR3, the DNA is TGCGCCAGCACTCGGGGGGGCCTCTCGGGGGATACGCAGTATTTT.

The chain couples TRBV28 to TRBJ1-5, with D maybe TRBD1 (5 bases). V was cut by 4 bases and J by 4 bases, with 14 bases left in between. CDR1 is MDHEN and CDR2 is SYDVKM in the germline V gene. The CDR3 is 15 amino acids. CDR3 sequence reads: CASSYSGLVNQPQHF. In nucleotides, the CDR3 is TGTGCCAGCAGTTACTCAGGGCTTGTTAATCAGCCCCAGCATTTT. Together with reference TRBV28 and TRBJ1-5, the CDR3 gives the full variable domain: DVKVTQSSRYLVKRTGEKVFLECVQDMDHENMFWYRQDPGLGLRLIYFSYDVKMKEKGDIPEGYSVSREKKERFSLILESASTNQTSMYLCASSYSGLVNQPQHFGDGTRLSIL.

The chain is built from TRBV5-1 and TRBJ1-2; no firm D call. The V gene lost 4 bases and the J gene lost 0 bases, with 13 bases spanning the gap. The CDR3 runs 15 residues. Germline CDR1 is SGHRS and CDR2 is YFSETQ. The CDR3 region is CASSKDRGSNYGYTF. Written as DNA, the CDR3 is TGCGCCAGCAGCAAGGACCGGGGATCTAACTATGGCTACACCTTC.

The gene calls are TRBV6-5 and TRBJ2-7, with D possibly TRBD1 on 5 matching bases. Germline V gives CDR1 MNHEY, CDR2 SVGAGI. Trimming took 6 bases from V and 7 from J, leaving 22 bases between them. There are 15 residues in the CDR3. In DNA form, the CDR3 reads TGTGCCAGCAGGGAAAAAGAGGACACCTTTGGTGAGCAGTACTTC. Residues: CASREKEDTFGEQYF.

This chain links TRBV4-1 with TRBJ2-1; 8 positions agree with TRBD2. V lost 3 bases and J lost 4; bases outside the gene matches: 8. CDR3 length: 16 residues. CDR1 and CDR2 (germline): MGHRA, YSYEKL. Here the CDR3 reads CASSHAGTRRYNEQFF. CDR3 in DNA: TGCGCCAGCAGCCATGCCGGGACTAGACGGTACAATGAGCAGTTCTTC.

The genes are TRBV6-5 and TRBJ2-7; possibly TRBD1 for D (6 bases). From germline, CDR1 is MNHEY and CDR2 SVGAGI. With 0 bases removed from V and 3 bases from J, the gap between germline ends came to 9 bases. The CDR3 length is 14 residues. The CDR3 bases are TGTGCCAGCAGTTACTCGCAGGGGATCTACGAGCAGTACTTC. Encoded protein: CASSYSQGIYEQYF.

V usage is TRBV5-4 and J usage is TRBJ2-3, with 7 bases that match TRBD2. The V gene end was trimmed by 2 bases and the J gene end by 5 bases; junction bases not matched to a gene: 8. Germline CDR1 reads SGHNT; CDR2 reads YYREEE (reference sequence). There are 15 residues in the CDR3. CDR3 residues: CASSFGGRSGDTQYF. The CDR3 DNA reads TGTGCCAGCAGCTTCGGCGGGAGATCGGGAGATACGCAGTATTTT.

The table lists this clone with a count of one. The gene calls are TRBV5-4 and TRBJ1-1; D is undetermined. The V gene's germline CDR1 is SGHNT and CDR2 YYREEE (reference sequence). V shed 4 bases and J shed 5 bases, with 12 bases lying between them. The CDR3 covers 13 residues. The CDR3 here is CASSARGGTEAFF. The CDR3 DNA reads as TGTGCCAGCAGCGCTCGGGGAGGGACTGAAGCTTTCTTT.

The chain joins TRBV9 to TRBJ1-2, with D uncertain. CDR1 is SGDLS, CDR2 YYNGEE, per germline. V was trimmed by 0 bases and J by 4 bases, leaving 10 bases between them. The length of the CDR3 is 14 residues. The CDR3, as DNA: TGTGCCAGCAGCGTAGGGGCGGGTTTCTATGGCTACACCTTC. It is translated as CASSVGAGFYGYTF.

The chain recombines TRBV28 with TRBJ2-1, with D maybe TRBD2 (5 bases). Between the trimmed V and J ends, which lost 7 bases and 6 bases, there was a span of 19 bases. This CDR3 is built from 15 residues. Germline CDR1 reads MDHEN; CDR2 reads SYDVKM. The CDR3 region is CASKLGLEIRNEQFF. CDR3 DNA: TGTGCCAGCAAGCTCGGACTGGAGATACGCAATGAGCAGTTCTTC.

This chain links TRBV27 with TRBJ2-7, with D possibly TRBD2 on 5 matching bases. The CDR3 is 13 amino acids. Germline CDR1 MNHEY, CDR2 SMNVEV (reference sequence). Trimming removed 6 bases at V and 5 bases at J, with 14 bases between. The CDR3 reads CASRPREQHEQYF. The CDR3 DNA is TGTGCCAGCAGACCCCGGGAACAGCACGAGCAGTACTTC.

V is TRBV5-1 and J is TRBJ2-7, with TRBD2 identical over 15 bases. Germline-derived CDR1 and CDR2 are SGHRS and YFSETQ. Trimming removed 3 bases from V and 0 bases from J; junction bases left unmatched: 7. This CDR3 has 18 amino acids. The CDR3 nucleotides read TGCGCCAGCAGCTCCGGACTAGCGGGAGGGCGGAGCTCCTACGAGCAGTACTTC. It codes for CASSSGLAGGRSSYEQYF.